This is a list of T cell receptor beta chains from one sample in a study of chemoradiotherapy in HPV16-positive cancers. Using immunoSEQ multiplex PCR, the repertoire was profiled, and TCRdb retains in-frame clones only, with some absent. The data contain 15,000 or so clones, roughly 69% of them singletons. This specimen was taken from a patient who underwent chemoradiotherapy. These receptors came from a human donor with HPV-associated anogenital cancer. Each CDR3 is given with its conserved first and last residue. Each record gives: CDR3 protein, CDR3 DNA, V gene, D gene, clone size, J gene. A D gene is named only where the DNA matches it firmly. For some rows the clone size is stated as once, few or many, or as a class when expanded; others skip it.

CDR3 protein: CASSPGGGNSPLHF
CDR3 DNA: TGTGCCAGCTCACCAGGCGGCGGTAATTCACCCCTCCACTTT
V gene: TRBV18
D gene: .
clone size: .
J gene: TRBJ1-6

CDR3 protein: CASSHRQGGDYGYTF
CDR3 DNA: TGTGCCAGCAGCCATAGACAGGGGGGCGACTATGGCTACACCTTC
V gene: TRBV13
D gene: TRBD1
clone size: .
J gene: TRBJ1-2

CDR3 protein: CASSLGATSLVYEQYF
CDR3 DNA: TGCGCCAGCAGCTTGGGGGCGACATCACTTGTCTACGAGCAGTACTTC
V gene: TRBV5-1
D gene: .
clone size: .
J gene: TRBJ2-7

CDR3 protein: CASTIFSGANVLTF
CDR3 DNA: TGTGCCAGCACTATCTTCTCTGGGGCCAACGTCCTGACTTTC
V gene: TRBV19
D gene: .
clone size: .
J gene: TRBJ2-6

CDR3 protein: CASREGIYGYTF
CDR3 DNA: TGTGCCAGCAGGGAGGGGATCTATGGCTACACCTTC
V gene: TRBV2
D gene: .
clone size: .
J gene: TRBJ1-2

CDR3 protein: CASSQVTGGLNAEAFF
CDR3 DNA: TGTGCCAGCAGCCAAGTAACGGGGGGTCTTAACGCTGAAGCTTTCTTT
V gene: TRBV14
D gene: .
clone size: .
J gene: TRBJ1-1

CDR3 protein: CASSLGAQETQYF
CDR3 DNA: TGCGCCAGCAGCCTCGGGGCACAAGAGACCCAGTACTTC
V gene: TRBV5-1
D gene: .
clone size: .
J gene: TRBJ2-5

CDR3 protein: CASSQYPGAPYEQYF
CDR3 DNA: TGTGCCAGCAGCCAATATCCGGGGGCACCCTACGAGCAGTACTTC
V gene: TRBV14
D gene: .
clone size: few
J gene: TRBJ2-7

CDR3 protein: CASSPNMNTEAFF
CDR3 DNA: TGTGCCAGCTCACCAAACATGAACACTGAAGCTTTCTTT
V gene: TRBV18
D gene: .
clone size: .
J gene: TRBJ1-1

CDR3 protein: CASSLQIPLRQGRRGNEQFF
CDR3 DNA: TGTGCCAGCAGTCTACAAATACCCCTTCGACAGGGAAGAAGGGGCAATGAGCAGTTCTTC
V gene: TRBV27
D gene: TRBD1
clone size: .
J gene: TRBJ2-1

CDR3 protein: CASSYYSEAFF
CDR3 DNA: TGTGCCAGCAGCTATTACAGTGAAGCTTTCTTT
V gene: TRBV28
D gene: .
clone size: .
J gene: TRBJ1-1

CDR3 protein: CASSESPGGGTEAFF
CDR3 DNA: TGTGCCAGCAGTGAAAGTCCCGGGGGAGGCACTGAAGCTTTCTTT
V gene: TRBV6-1
D gene: .
clone size: few
J gene: TRBJ1-1

CDR3 protein: CASRDFLDNSPLHF
CDR3 DNA: TGTGCCAGCAGGGACTTCCTGGATAATTCACCCCTCCACTTT
V gene: TRBV6-6
D gene: .
clone size: .
J gene: TRBJ1-6

CDR3 protein: CASSVSGRAEAFF
CDR3 DNA: TGTGCCAGCAGTGTATCAGGGAGGGCTGAAGCTTTCTTT
V gene: TRBV6-1
D gene: .
clone size: .
J gene: TRBJ1-1

CDR3 protein: CASSQGQTYEQYF
CDR3 DNA: TGTGCCAGCAGCCAGGGACAGACCTACGAGCAGTACTTC
V gene: TRBV6-5
D gene: TRBD1
clone size: few
J gene: TRBJ2-7

CDR3 protein: CASFSGTGLGSEAFF
CDR3 DNA: TGCGCCAGCTTCTCCGGGACAGGATTAGGGTCTGAAGCTTTCTTT
V gene: TRBV5-1
D gene: TRBD1
clone size: .
J gene: TRBJ1-1

CDR3 protein: CASSSGGAKQETQYF
CDR3 DNA: TGTGCCAGTAGTAGCGGGGGGGCAAAGCAAGAGACCCAGTACTTC
V gene: TRBV19
D gene: TRBD2
clone size: .
J gene: TRBJ2-5

CDR3 protein: CASKLNLNTGELFF
CDR3 DNA: TGTGCCAGCAAGCTAAATTTGAACACCGGGGAGCTGTTTTTT
V gene: TRBV2
D gene: .
clone size: .
J gene: TRBJ2-2

CDR3 protein: CASSVDPVGAKNIQYF
CDR3 DNA: TGTGCCAGCAGCGTAGACCCCGTGGGAGCCAAAAACATTCAGTACTTC
V gene: TRBV9
D gene: .
clone size: .
J gene: TRBJ2-4

CDR3 protein: CASWGGGYSNQPQHF
CDR3 DNA: TGTGCCAGCTGGGGGGGCGGCTATAGCAATCAGCCCCAGCATTTT
V gene: TRBV6-1
D gene: .
clone size: .
J gene: TRBJ1-5

CDR3 protein: CASSLSRVNYGYTF
CDR3 DNA: TGTGCCAGCAGCTTGAGCAGGGTTAACTATGGCTACACCTTC
V gene: TRBV5-5
D gene: .
clone size: .
J gene: TRBJ1-2

CDR3 protein: CASSQDRYSPGELFF
CDR3 DNA: TGCGCCAGCAGCCAAGATCGCTACAGCCCCGGGGAGCTGTTTTTT
V gene: TRBV4-3
D gene: .
clone size: .
J gene: TRBJ2-2

CDR3 protein: CSVDDGASYEQYF
CDR3 DNA: TGCAGCGTTGATGACGGGGCCTCCTACGAGCAGTACTTC
V gene: TRBV29-1
D gene: .
clone size: .
J gene: TRBJ2-7

CDR3 protein: CASSLITGGSGYTF
CDR3 DNA: TGTGCCAGCAGCTTGATAACAGGGGGGTCGGGCTACACCTTC
V gene: TRBV5-6
D gene: TRBD1
clone size: .
J gene: TRBJ1-2